Shown below are 10 T cell receptor beta chains from a single sample sequenced in a study of shared clonotypes between healthy human individuals. Only in-frame clones appear in the TCRdb table, and some are missing; sequencing was by immunoSEQ multiplex PCR. The table records a few million clones, around 90% of them present only once. Material for sequencing was naive CD4+ T cells from PBMCs. Described subset: CD45RA+ positively selected. Source of these receptors: a man aged 18 to 30 in good health. Some clones in this sample may be carry-over from other donors' samples.

Turning to this clone: This CDR3 is also generated by other DNA sequences in the sample. This chain links TRBV18 with TRBJ2-3; D gene uncertain. The V and J ends lost 5 bases and 2 bases respectively, with 2 bases between them. In germline, CDR1 is KGHSH, CDR2 LQKENI. The CDR3 sequence is 11 residues long. The CDR3: CASSVTDTQYF. CDR3 bases: TGTGCCAGCTCAGTCACAGATACGCAGTATTTT.

The gene calls are TRBV9 and TRBJ2-2; D gene ambiguous. V was cut by 4 bases and J by 8 bases, with 12 bases left in between. The germline V gene encodes CDR1 SGDLS and CDR2 YYNGEE. The CDR3 runs to 13 residues. DNA of the CDR3: TGTGCCAGCAGCCTTGACCTTCTAGGGGAGCTGTTTTTT. This translates into CASSLDLLGELFF.

Comment on this clone: The sample holds other DNA sequences that translate to the same CDR3. V usage is TRBV28 and J usage is TRBJ2-2; 9 nucleotides line up with TRBD2. Germline CDR1 reads MDHEN; CDR2 reads SYDVKM. The CDR3 sequence is 15 residues long. After removal of 6 bases from V and 1 base from J, the junction contained 3 bases not matched to a gene. CDR3 protein: CASRLAGLNTGELFF. Written as DNA, the CDR3 is TGTGCCAGCAGGCTAGCGGGATTGAACACCGGGGAGCTGTTTTTT. Drawing the rest from reference TRBV28 and TRBJ2-2, the complete variable domain is DVKVTQSSRYLVKRTGEKVFLECVQDMDHENMFWYRQDPGLGLRLIYFSYDVKMKEKGDIPEGYSVSREKKERFSLILESASTNQTSMYLCASRLAGLNTGELFFGEGSRLTVL.

The chain carries TRBV30 and TRBJ1-1; D call uncertain. Germline CDR1 GTSNPN, CDR2 SVGIG (reference sequence). Trimming removed 0 bases at V and 3 bases at J, with 8 bases between. The CDR3 is 13 amino acids. CDR3 nucleotide sequence: TGTGCCTGGAGTGTAGCACAGTACACTGAAGCTTTCTTT. Its protein product is CAWSVAQYTEAFF.

The chain is built from TRBV12-5 and TRBJ1-2; 7 bases fit TRBD1. The CDR3 is 14 residues long. Germline V gene sequence: CDR1 LGHNT, CDR2 FRNRAP. The V segment lost 5 bases and the J segment 7 bases; nucleotides outside the gene matches: 10. For the CDR3, the DNA is TGTGCTAGTGGTCGGACAGGAGCCCGGTCTGGCTACACCTTC. Its translation is CASGRTGARSGYTF.

The chain recombines TRBV6-5 with TRBJ2-7; tentatively, D is TRBD2 (5 bases). Per the germline V gene, CDR1 is MNHEY and CDR2 is SVGAGI. V lost 2 bases to trimming and J lost 2 bases, with 13 bases between them. CDR3 size: 15 residues. CDR3: CASSYRGSGTYEQYF. CDR3 DNA sequence: TGTGCCAGCAGTTACCGAGGTTCGGGGACCTACGAGCAGTACTTC.

The rearrangement uses TRBV29-1 and TRBJ2-7, with TRBD1 matching over 8 bases. The CDR3 is 13 residues long. J lost 2 bases, V lost 6 bases, and 6 bases had no gene match. Germline CDR1 reads SQVTM; CDR2 reads ANQGSEA. The CDR3 DNA reads TGCAGCGTCCGGACAGGGCGCCCCTACGAGCAGTACTTC. This translates into CSVRTGRPYEQYF.

The chain uses TRBV4-1 and TRBJ2-3; 13 bases agree with TRBD2. Germline V gene sequence: CDR1 MGHRA, CDR2 YSYEKL. The CDR3 has 17 residues. Germline trimming cut 1 base from V and 4 bases from J; bases unmatched to any gene: 5. The CDR3 loop is CASSQGLLAGGPDTQYF. DNA for the CDR3: TGCGCCAGCAGCCAAGGGTTACTAGCGGGAGGGCCAGATACGCAGTATTTT.

The chain has TRBV27 and TRBJ2-7, with D maybe TRBD2 (6 bases). This CDR3 has 12 residues. The V end lost 10 bases, the J end lost 2 bases, and 12 bases lay between the germline ends. Looked up from germline, CDR1 is MNHEY and CDR2 is SMNVEV (reference sequence). For the CDR3, the DNA is TGTGCCACCGGGACTTTGGCCTACGAGCAGTACTTC. It encodes CATGTLAYEQYF.

The rearrangement uses TRBV7-9 and TRBJ2-7; D not certain. The CDR3 loop spans 13 amino acids. V dropped 5 bases and J dropped 4 bases, with 12 bases sitting between them. The germline V gene encodes CDR1 SEHNR and CDR2 FQNEAQ (reference sequence). CDR3 sequence: CASSNLGGYEQYF. The CDR3 bases are TGTGCCAGCAGCAACCTTGGCGGATACGAGCAGTACTTC.